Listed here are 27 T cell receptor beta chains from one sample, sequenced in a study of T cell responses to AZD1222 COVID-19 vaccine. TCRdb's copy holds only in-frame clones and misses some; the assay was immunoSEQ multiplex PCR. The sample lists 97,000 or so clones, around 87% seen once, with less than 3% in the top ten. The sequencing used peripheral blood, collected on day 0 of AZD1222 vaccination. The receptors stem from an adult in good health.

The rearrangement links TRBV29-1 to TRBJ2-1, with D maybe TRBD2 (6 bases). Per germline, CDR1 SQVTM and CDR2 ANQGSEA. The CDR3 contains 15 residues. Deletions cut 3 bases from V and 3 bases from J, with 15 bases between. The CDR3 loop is CSVDSSLASYNEQFF. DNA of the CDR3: TGCAGCGTTGATTCCTCTCTAGCGAGCTACAATGAGCAGTTCTTC.

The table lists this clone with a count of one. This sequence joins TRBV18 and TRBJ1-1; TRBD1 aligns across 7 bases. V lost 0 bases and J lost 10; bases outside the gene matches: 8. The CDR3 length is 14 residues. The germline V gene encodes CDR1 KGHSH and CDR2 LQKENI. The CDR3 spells CASSPPTGSFRAFF. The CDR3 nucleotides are TGTGCCAGCTCACCACCGACAGGGTCCTTTCGAGCTTTCTTT. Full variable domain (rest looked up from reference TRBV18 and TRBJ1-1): NAGVMQNPRHLVRRRGQEARLRCSPMKGHSHVYWYRQLPEEGLKFMVYLQKENIIDESGMPKERFSAEFPKEGPSILRIQQVVRGDSAAYFCASSPPTGSFRAFFGQGTRLTVV.

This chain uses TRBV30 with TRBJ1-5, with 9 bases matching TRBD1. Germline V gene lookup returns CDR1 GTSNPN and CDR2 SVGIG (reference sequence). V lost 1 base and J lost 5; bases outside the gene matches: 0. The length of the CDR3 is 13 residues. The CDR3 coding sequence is TGTGCCTGGAGTGGACAGGGGGATCAGCCCCAGCATTTT. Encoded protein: CAWSGQGDQPQHF.

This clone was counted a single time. The CDR3 nucleotides read TGTGCCAGCAGCCTGAGCCTGGCCCGCAATGAAAAACTGTTTTTT. Encoded protein: CASSLSLARNEKLFF. J is TRBJ1-4 and V is TRBV5-5; D call uncertain. Germline V gives CDR1 SGHKS, CDR2 YYEKEE (reference sequence). Trimming shortened V by 4 bases and J by 5 bases, and 15 bases separated the two germline ends. The length of the CDR3 is 15 residues.

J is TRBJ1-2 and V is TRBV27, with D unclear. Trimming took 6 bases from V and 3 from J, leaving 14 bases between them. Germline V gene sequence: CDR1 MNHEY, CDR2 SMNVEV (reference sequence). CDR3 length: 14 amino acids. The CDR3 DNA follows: TGTGCCAGCAGAGTACACAGTAGGGACTATGGCTACACCTTC. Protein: CASRVHSRDYGYTF.

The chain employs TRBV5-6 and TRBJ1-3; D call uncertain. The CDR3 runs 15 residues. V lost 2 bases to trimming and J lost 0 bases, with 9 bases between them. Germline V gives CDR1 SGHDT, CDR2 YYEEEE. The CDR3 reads CASSLGQFSGNTIYF. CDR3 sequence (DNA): TGTGCCAGCAGCTTAGGCCAGTTCTCTGGAAACACCATATATTTT.

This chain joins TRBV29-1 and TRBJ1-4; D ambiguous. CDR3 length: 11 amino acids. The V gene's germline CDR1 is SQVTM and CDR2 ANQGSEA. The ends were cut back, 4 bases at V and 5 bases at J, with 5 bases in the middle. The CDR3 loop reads CSVGVNEKLFF. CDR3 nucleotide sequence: TGCAGCGTTGGTGTGAATGAAAAACTGTTTTTT.

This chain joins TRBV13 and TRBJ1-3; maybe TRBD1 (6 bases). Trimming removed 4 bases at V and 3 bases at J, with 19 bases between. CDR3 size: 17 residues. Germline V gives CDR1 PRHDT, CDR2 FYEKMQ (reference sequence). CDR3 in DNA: TGTGCCAGCAGCTCCGAAAGACAGGCGGCGGGTGGAAACACCATATATTTT. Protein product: CASSSERQAAGGNTIYF.

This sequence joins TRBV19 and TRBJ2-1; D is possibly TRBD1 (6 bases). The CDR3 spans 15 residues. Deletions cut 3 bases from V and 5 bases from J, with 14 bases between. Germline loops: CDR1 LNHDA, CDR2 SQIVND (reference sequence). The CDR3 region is CASSMRRGFDNEQFF. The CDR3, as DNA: TGTGCCAGTAGTATGCGCAGGGGATTCGACAATGAGCAGTTCTTC.

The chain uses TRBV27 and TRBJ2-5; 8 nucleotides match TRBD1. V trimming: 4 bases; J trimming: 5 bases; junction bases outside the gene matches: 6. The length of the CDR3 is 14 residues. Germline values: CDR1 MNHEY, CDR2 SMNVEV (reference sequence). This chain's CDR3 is CASSSDRVRETQYF. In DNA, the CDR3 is TGTGCCAGCAGTTCGGACAGGGTTCGGGAGACCCAGTACTTC.

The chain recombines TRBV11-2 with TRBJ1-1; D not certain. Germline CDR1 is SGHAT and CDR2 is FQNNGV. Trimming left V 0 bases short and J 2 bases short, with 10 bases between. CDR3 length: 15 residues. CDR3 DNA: TGTGCCAGCAGCTTAGATGGGTCAAGAAACACTGAAGCTTTCTTT. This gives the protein CASSLDGSRNTEAFF.

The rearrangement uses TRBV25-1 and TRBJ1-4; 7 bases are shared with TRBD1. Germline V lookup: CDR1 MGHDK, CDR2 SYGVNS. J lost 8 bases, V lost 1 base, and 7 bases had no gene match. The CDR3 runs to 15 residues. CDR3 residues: CASSEFQGGREKLFF. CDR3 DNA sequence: TGTGCCAGCAGTGAATTTCAGGGGGGACGGGAAAAACTGTTTTTT. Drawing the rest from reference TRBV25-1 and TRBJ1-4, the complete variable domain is EADIYQTPRYLVIGTGKKITLECSQTMGHDKMYWYQQDPGMELHLIHYSYGVNSTEKGDLSSESTVSRIRTEHFPLTLESARPSHTSQYLCASSEFQGGREKLFFGSGTQLSVL.

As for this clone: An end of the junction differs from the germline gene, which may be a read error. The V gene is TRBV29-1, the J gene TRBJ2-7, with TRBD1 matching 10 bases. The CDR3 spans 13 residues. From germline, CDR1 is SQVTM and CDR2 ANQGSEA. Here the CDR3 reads CSVEGTGDYEQYF. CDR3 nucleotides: TGCAGCGTGGAAGGGACAGGGGACTACGAGCAGTACTTC.

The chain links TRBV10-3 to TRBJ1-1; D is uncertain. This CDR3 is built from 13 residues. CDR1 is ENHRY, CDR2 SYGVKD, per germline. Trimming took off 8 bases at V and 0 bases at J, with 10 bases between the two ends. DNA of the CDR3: TGTGCCATCTCCGAGAATATGAACACTGAAGCTTTCTTT. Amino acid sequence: CAISENMNTEAFF.

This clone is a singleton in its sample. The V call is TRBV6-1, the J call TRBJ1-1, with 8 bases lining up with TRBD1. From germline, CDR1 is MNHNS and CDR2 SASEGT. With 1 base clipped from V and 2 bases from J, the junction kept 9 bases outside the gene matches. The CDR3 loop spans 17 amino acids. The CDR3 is CASSEGGGQGSNTEAFF. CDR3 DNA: TGTGCCAGCAGTGAAGGGGGAGGACAGGGATCTAACACTGAAGCTTTCTTT.

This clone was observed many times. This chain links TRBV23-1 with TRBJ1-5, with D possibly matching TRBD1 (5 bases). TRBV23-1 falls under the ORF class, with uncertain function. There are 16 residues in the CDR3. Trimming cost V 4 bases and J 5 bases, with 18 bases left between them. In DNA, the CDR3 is TGCGCCAGCAGTCTCTTCGAGGCGCAGGGTGATCAGCCCCAGCATTTT. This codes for CASSLFEAQGDQPQHF.

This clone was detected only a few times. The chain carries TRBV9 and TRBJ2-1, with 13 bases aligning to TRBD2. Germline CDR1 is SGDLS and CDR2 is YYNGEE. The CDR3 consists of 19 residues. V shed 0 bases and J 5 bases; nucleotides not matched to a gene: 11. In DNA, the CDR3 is TGTGCCAGCAGCGTAGATGAGGCTCCCGGGACTAGCGGGAACAATGAGCAGTTCTTC. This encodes CASSVDEAPGTSGNNEQFF. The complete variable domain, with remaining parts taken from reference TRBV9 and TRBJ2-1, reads DSGVTQTPKHLITATGQRVTLRCSPRSGDLSVYWYQQSLDQGLQFLIQYYNGEERAKGNILERFSAQQFPDLHSELNLSSLELGDSALYFCASSVDEAPGTSGNNEQFFGPGTRLTVL.

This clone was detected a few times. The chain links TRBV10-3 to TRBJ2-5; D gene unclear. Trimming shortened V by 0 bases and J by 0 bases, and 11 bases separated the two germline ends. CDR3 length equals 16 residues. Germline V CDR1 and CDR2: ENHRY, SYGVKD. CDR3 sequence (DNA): TGTGCCATCAGTGAGTCCAGGCTCCCCTACCAAGAGACCCAGTACTTC. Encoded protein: CAISESRLPYQETQYF.

CDR3 sequence: CASSPGQGRGGTGELFF. CDR3 nucleotides: TGTGCCAGCAGCCCAGGACAGGGGAGAGGAGGAACCGGGGAGCTGTTTTTT. The chain is built from TRBV11-3 and TRBJ2-2; 9 bases match TRBD1. Germline CDR1 and CDR2: SGHNT and YENEEA. The CDR3 extends over 17 amino acids. V gave up 5 bases and J gave up 5 bases; unmatched junction bases: 12.

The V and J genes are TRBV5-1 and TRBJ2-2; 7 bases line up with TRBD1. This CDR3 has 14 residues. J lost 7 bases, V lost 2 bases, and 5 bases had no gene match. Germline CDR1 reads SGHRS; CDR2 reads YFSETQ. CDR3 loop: CASSLTGAIGELFF. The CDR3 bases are TGCGCCAGCAGCTTAACAGGGGCCATCGGGGAGCTGTTTTTT.

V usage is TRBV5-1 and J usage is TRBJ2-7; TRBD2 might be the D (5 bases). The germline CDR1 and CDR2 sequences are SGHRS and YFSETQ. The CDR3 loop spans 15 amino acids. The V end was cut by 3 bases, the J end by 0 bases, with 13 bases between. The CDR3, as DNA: TGCGCCAGCAGCTCGCCCCGGGGTAGCTCCTACGAGCAGTACTTC. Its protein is CASSSPRGSSYEQYF.

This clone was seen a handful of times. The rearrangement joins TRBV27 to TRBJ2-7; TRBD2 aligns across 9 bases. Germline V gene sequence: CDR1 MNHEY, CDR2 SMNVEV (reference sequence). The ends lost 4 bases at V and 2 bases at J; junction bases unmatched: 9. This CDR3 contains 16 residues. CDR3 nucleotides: TGTGCCAGCAGTTCCCTGGGTAGCGGGAGTACCTACGAGCAGTACTTC. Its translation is CASSSLGSGSTYEQYF.

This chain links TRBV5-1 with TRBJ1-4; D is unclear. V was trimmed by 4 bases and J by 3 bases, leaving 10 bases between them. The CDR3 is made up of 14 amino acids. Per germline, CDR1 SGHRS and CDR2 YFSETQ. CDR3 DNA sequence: TGCGCCAGCAGCAAGGACCCGGCTAATGAAAAACTGTTTTTT. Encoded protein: CASSKDPANEKLFF.

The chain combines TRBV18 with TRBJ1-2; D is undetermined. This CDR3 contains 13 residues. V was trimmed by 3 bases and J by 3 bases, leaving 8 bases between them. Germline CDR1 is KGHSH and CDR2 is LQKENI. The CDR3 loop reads CASSPAKDYGYTF. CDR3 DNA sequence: TGTGCCAGCTCACCCGCAAAAGACTATGGCTACACCTTC.

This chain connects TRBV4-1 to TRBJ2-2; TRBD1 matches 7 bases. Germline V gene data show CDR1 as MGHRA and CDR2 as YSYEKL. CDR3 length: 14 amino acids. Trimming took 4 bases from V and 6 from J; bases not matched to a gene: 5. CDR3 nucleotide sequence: TGCGCCAGCAGCCTAAAGGGGGCCGCCGGGGAGCTGTTTTTT. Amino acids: CASSLKGAAGELFF.

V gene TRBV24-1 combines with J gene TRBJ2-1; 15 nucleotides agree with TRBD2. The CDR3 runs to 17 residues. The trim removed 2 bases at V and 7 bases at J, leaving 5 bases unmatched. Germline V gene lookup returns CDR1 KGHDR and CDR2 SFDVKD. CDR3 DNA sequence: TGTGCCACCAGTGATTCCGGACTAGCGGGAGGGTGGAATGAGCAGTTCTTC. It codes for CATSDSGLAGGWNEQFF.

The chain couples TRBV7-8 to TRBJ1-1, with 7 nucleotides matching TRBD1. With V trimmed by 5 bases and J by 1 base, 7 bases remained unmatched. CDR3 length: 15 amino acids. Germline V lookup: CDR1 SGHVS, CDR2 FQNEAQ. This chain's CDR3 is CASSPLDRRNTEAFF. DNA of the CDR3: TGTGCCAGCAGCCCTTTGGACAGGAGGAACACTGAAGCTTTCTTT.